This TCR beta chain was sequenced in a study of post-analysis software for immune sequencing data. Study in general: Disease trajectories encompassed relapsing-remitting, secondary progressive and progressive-relapsing multiple sclerosis.

Germline CDR1 and CDR2: SGHRS and YFSETQ. The CDR3 is made up of 13 amino acids. Trimming took off 4 bases at V and 6 bases at J, with 13 bases between the two ends. Notes on the study in general: The normalized Chao1 diversity of multiple sclerosis patients was significantly lower than that of controls. When patients were compared with controls, a handful of TRBV segments were more frequent, TRBV5-6, TRBV5-1 and TRBV20-1 among them.

About this clonotype: The antigen is undetermined.

Sequencing libraries made from TCR beta cDNA carried unique molecular identifiers. TCRdb recomputed calls from the PCR reads with MiXCR, one row per CDR3 protein. Seen here are about 560,000 distinct CDR3 sequences, 44% observed once, and the top ten hold roughly 1.8%. Sequenced material: blood. The chain recombines TRBV5-1 with TRBJ1-1; no definite D call. The receptor's source is a girl aged 10 to 17 with multiple sclerosis. The DNA for the CDR3 is TGCGCCAGCAGCACCCAAGAGTGGCCTGAAGCTTTCTTT. Translation: CASSTQEWPEAFF.